This is a list of T cell receptor beta chains from one sample in a study of shared clonotypes between healthy human individuals. Libraries were prepared by immunoSEQ multiplex PCR; TCRdb keeps only in-frame clonotypes and omits some of them. The sample has about 2,500,000 clones; 90% to 95% are singletons. Sequenced sample: naive CD4+ T cells sorted from blood. These receptors all come from a man between 18 and 29 years old in good health. The CDR3 runs from the conserved cysteine through the conserved F or W.

V gene: TRBV5-4; J gene: TRBJ2-7; CDR3 protein: CASSWMGESGSYEQYF
V gene: TRBV6-1; J gene: TRBJ1-2; CDR3 protein: CASNAIGGYTF
V gene: TRBV2; J gene: TRBJ2-2; CDR3 protein: CASSERGGNTGELFF
V gene: TRBV11-3; J gene: TRBJ2-1; CDR3 protein: CASSLQGGTTDNEQFF
V gene: TRBV11-2; J gene: TRBJ2-3; CDR3 protein: CASSLEAGRVDTQYF
V gene: TRBV6-1; J gene: TRBJ2-3; CDR3 protein: CASSEHRGIGDTQYF
V gene: TRBV4-1; J gene: TRBJ2-1; CDR3 protein: CASSQPPMTSGRALHNEQFF
V gene: TRBV4-2; J gene: TRBJ2-1; CDR3 protein: CASSQDPSIRGLAGNNEQFF
V gene: TRBV4-1; J gene: TRBJ1-2; CDR3 protein: CASSQSGQGIYGYTF
V gene: TRBV5-1; J gene: TRBJ1-1; CDR3 protein: CASSLATNTEAFF
V gene: TRBV27; J gene: TRBJ2-7; CDR3 protein: CASSSREQGIGYEQYF
V gene: TRBV2; J gene: TRBJ2-3; CDR3 protein: CASSGYTQYF
V gene: TRBV15; J gene: TRBJ2-2; CDR3 protein: CATSRDKELFF
V gene: TRBV10-3; J gene: TRBJ2-1; CDR3 protein: CAISETPSGAAPHEQFF
V gene: TRBV28; J gene: TRBJ2-2; CDR3 protein: CASRDNTGELFF
V gene: TRBV4-1; J gene: TRBJ2-7; CDR3 protein: CASSQEYSGVGYEQYF
V gene: TRBV5-1; J gene: TRBJ1-4; CDR3 protein: CASSDAGGVWEKLFF
V gene: TRBV7-3; J gene: TRBJ1-1; CDR3 protein: CASSIDRGGEAFF
V gene: TRBV10-3; J gene: TRBJ2-7; CDR3 protein: CAIGRGQISYEQYF
V gene: TRBV30; J gene: TRBJ1-3; CDR3 protein: CAWSGVSGNTIYF
V gene: TRBV2; J gene: TRBJ2-3; CDR3 protein: CASQWSSTDTQYF
V gene: TRBV7-9; J gene: TRBJ2-1; CDR3 protein: CASSLRGGGSSYNEQFF
V gene: TRBV10-3; J gene: TRBJ2-1; CDR3 protein: CAISEIGQSSYNEQFF
V gene: TRBV10-3; J gene: TRBJ2-7; CDR3 protein: CAVYGDEQYF
V gene: TRBV19; J gene: TRBJ1-1; CDR3 protein: CASSMGREAAEAFF
V gene: TRBV29-1; J gene: TRBJ2-5; CDR3 protein: CSVIWEGRLQTQYF
V gene: TRBV5-1; J gene: TRBJ1-1; CDR3 protein: CASSLAGGFEAFF
V gene: TRBV7-8; J gene: TRBJ2-7; CDR3 protein: CASSLAGTDPYEQYF
V gene: TRBV10-3; J gene: TRBJ1-2; CDR3 protein: CAISEDRGLNYGYTF
V gene: TRBV6-5; J gene: TRBJ1-4; CDR3 protein: CASMQGGGTNEKLFF
V gene: TRBV18; J gene: TRBJ2-7; CDR3 protein: CASSPVGRAYEQYF
V gene: TRBV11-2; J gene: TRBJ2-2; CDR3 protein: CASSFDGTGELFF
V gene: TRBV6-6; J gene: TRBJ1-6; CDR3 protein: CASSYLYLAHSPLHF
V gene: TRBV5-1; J gene: TRBJ2-7; CDR3 protein: CASSLEGLAGVYEQYF
V gene: TRBV7-6; J gene: TRBJ2-7; CDR3 protein: CASSPRDPPFYEQYF
V gene: TRBV6-5; J gene: TRBJ1-3; CDR3 protein: CASSYATHSGNTIYF
V gene: TRBV10-2; J gene: TRBJ1-1; CDR3 protein: CASRKSGTEAFF
V gene: TRBV5-1; J gene: TRBJ2-3; CDR3 protein: CASSLGFGSATDTQYF
V gene: TRBV28; J gene: TRBJ2-7; CDR3 protein: CASSFTAYEQYF
V gene: TRBV23-1; J gene: TRBJ2-7; CDR3 protein: CASKTDRAYSYEQYF
V gene: TRBV11-2; J gene: TRBJ1-4; CDR3 protein: CASSVAGTGNEKLFF
V gene: TRBV10-3; J gene: TRBJ1-3; CDR3 protein: CAISGTGRLTGNTIYF
V gene: TRBV5-1; J gene: TRBJ1-4; CDR3 protein: CASSLNYRAGGEKLFF
V gene: TRBV13; J gene: TRBJ2-2; CDR3 protein: CASRGTSNTGELFF
V gene: TRBV18; J gene: TRBJ1-2; CDR3 protein: CASSPKGAHYGYTF
V gene: TRBV6-1; J gene: TRBJ2-5; CDR3 protein: CASSERRQTQYF
V gene: TRBV9; J gene: TRBJ2-2; CDR3 protein: CASSVGPKGGELFF
V gene: TRBV5-4; J gene: TRBJ1-6; CDR3 protein: CASSLDGGSPLHF
V gene: TRBV4-1; J gene: TRBJ1-3; CDR3 protein: CASSQTGGIGNTIYF